Here is one T cell receptor beta chain with its context. Its antigen is not identified. Tagging with unique molecular identifiers was a feature of the TCR beta cDNA libraries. Each CDR3 protein is one row after TCRdb ran MiXCR on the PCR reads. The sample has roughly 540,000 distinct CDR3 sequences, less than 40% seen once. The record originates from a study of post-analysis software for immune sequencing data. In the study overall: The cohort encompassed relapsing-remitting, secondary progressive and progressive-relapsing multiple sclerosis disease courses.

General study findings and limits: Normalized Chao1 diversity was significantly reduced in patients versus controls. Batch-matched samples strongly co-clustered by F measure. Relative to controls, patients had about 5 TRBV segments at higher frequency, with TRBV5-6, TRBV5-1 and TRBV20-1 among these.

Trimming removed 6 bases from V and 4 bases from J; junction bases left unmatched: 7. The CDR3 loop spans 15 amino acids. The sample comprised blood. The chain couples TRBV12-3 or TRBV12-4 to TRBJ2-4, with TRBD1 identical over 9 bases. This TCR was recovered from a girl aged 2-17 years with multiple sclerosis. The CDR3 reads CASSLTGTGKNIQYF. The CDR3 nucleotides are TGTGCCAGCAGCCTAACCGGGACAGGGAAAAACATTCAGTACTTC.